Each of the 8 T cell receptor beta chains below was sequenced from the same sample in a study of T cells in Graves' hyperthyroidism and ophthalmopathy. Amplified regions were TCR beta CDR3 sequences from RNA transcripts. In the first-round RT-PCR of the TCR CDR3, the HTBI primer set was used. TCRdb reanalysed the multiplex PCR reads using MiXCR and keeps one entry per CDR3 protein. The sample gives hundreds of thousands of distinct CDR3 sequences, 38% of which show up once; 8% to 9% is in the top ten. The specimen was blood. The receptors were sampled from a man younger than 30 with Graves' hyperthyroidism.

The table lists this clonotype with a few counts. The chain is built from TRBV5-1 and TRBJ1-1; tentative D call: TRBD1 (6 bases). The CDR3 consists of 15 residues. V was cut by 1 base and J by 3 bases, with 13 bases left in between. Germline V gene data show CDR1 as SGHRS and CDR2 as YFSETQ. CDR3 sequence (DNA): TGCGCCAGCAGCTTGACTCGCCAGGGGTACACTGAAGCTTTCTTT. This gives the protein CASSLTRQGYTEAFF.

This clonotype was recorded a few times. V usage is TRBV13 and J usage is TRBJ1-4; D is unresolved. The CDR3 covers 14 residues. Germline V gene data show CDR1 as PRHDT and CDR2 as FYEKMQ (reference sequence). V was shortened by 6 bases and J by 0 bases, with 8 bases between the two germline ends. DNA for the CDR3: TGTGCCAGCAGTCATCGATCAACTAATGAAAAACTGTTTTTT. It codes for CASSHRSTNEKLFF.

Here the CDR3 DNA reads TGTGCCAGCAGCCCCCAGGGCTTCTCTGGAAACACCATATATTTT. It specifies CASSPQGFSGNTIYF. The chain employs TRBV7-9 and TRBJ1-3; possible D gene TRBD1, 5 bases. Germline loops: CDR1 SEHNR, CDR2 FQNEAQ (reference sequence). The V and J ends lost 5 bases and 0 bases respectively, with 11 bases between them. This CDR3 has 15 amino acids.

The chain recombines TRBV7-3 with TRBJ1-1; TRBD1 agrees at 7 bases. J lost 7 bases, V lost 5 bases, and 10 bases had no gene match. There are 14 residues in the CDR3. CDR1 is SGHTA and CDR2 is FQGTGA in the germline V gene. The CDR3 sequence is CASSQSGQAYEAFF. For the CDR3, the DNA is TGTGCCAGCAGCCAGTCAGGACAGGCCTATGAAGCTTTCTTT.

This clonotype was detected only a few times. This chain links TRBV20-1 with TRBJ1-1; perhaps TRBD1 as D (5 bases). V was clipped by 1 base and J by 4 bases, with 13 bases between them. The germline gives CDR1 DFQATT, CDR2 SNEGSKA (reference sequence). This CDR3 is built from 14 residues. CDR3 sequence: CSARAPTESTEAFF. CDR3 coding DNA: TGCAGTGCTAGAGCCCCGACAGAATCCACTGAAGCTTTCTTT.

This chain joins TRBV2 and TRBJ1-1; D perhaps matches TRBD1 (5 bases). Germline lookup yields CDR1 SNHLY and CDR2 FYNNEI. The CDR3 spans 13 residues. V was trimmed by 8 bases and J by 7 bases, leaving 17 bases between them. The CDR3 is CASPYEGIGEAFF. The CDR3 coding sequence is TGTGCCAGCCCCTACGAGGGGATCGGTGAAGCTTTCTTT. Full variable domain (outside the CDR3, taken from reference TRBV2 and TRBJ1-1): EPEVTQTPSHQVTQMGQEVILRCVPISNHLYFYWYRQILGQKVEFLVSFYNNEISEKSEIFDDQFSVERPDGSNFTLKIRSTKLEDSAMYFCASPYEGIGEAFFGQGTRLTVV.

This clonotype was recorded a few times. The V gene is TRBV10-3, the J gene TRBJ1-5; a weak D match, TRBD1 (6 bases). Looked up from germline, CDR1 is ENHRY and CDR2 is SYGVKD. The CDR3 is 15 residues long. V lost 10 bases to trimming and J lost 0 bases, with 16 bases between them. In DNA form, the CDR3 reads TGTGCCAGCAGGACTGGACAGTATAGCAATCAGCCCCAGCATTTT. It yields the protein CASRTGQYSNQPQHF.

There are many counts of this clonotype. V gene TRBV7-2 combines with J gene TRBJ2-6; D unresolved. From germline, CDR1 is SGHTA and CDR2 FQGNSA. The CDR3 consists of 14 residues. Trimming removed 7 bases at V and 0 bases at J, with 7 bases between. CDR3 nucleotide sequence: TGTGCCAGCACCGAGTACTCTGGGGCCAACGTCCTGACTTTC. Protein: CASTEYSGANVLTF.